Listed here is a single TCR beta chain. The antigen is not known. This sample stems from a study of pediatric ulcerative colitis. Points from the study as a whole: A couple of rectal CDR3 clonotypes occurred in all ulcerative colitis patients.

Profiling relied on immunoSEQ multiplex PCR, and the TCRdb table lists in-frame clones only, not all of them. This sample carries 25,000 to 35,000 clones, roughly 86% of them seen once, and the ten largest clones take about 4.5%. Unmatched junction bases numbered 8, after V lost 5 bases and J lost 8 bases. CDR3 length equals 13 residues. CDR1 and CDR2 (germline): SGHVS, FQNEAQ. The sequencing input was blood. This receptor was obtained from a boy between 10 and 17 years old with severe ulcerative colitis. The V gene is TRBV7-8, the J gene TRBJ1-2; 7 bases line up with TRBD1. The CDR3 DNA follows: TGTGCCAGCAGCCTACGAGGACAGGTCGGCTACACCTTC. It codes for CASSLRGQVGYTF.